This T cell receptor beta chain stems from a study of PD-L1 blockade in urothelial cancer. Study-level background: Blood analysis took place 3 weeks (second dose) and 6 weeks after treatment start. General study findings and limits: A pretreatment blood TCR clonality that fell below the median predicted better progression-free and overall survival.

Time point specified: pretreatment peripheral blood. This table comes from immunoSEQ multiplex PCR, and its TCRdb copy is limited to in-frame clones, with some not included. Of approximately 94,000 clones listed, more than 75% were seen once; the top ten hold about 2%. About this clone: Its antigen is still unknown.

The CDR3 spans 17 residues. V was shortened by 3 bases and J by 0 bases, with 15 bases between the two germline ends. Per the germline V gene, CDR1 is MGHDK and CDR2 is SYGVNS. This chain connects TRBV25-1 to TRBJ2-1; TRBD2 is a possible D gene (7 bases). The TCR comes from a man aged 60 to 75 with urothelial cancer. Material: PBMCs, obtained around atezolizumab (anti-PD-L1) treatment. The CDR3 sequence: CASSDSRGAVSYNEQFF. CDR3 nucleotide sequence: TGTGCCAGCAGTGACTCCCGGGGGGCCGTCTCCTACAATGAGCAGTTCTTC.